A single TCR beta chain is shown here with its context. Antigen specificity is unknown. A much larger clone lies one base from this, so it may be a read error. The data were obtained in a study of T cells in Graves' hyperthyroidism and ophthalmopathy. RNA transcripts provided the source from which TCR beta CDR3 regions were amplified. The HTBI primer set served for first-round RT-PCR of the TCR CDR3. TCRdb used MiXCR to reprocess the multiplex PCR reads, holding one entry per CDR3 protein. The sample carries more than 650,000 distinct CDR3 sequences, about 14% recorded once. Whole-study results and caveats: Blood also showed most of the thyroid clonotypes that were expanded above 0.001.

V dropped 7 bases and J dropped 3; count of bases not matched to a gene: 8. This CDR3 has 14 residues. Germline values: CDR1 SGDLS, CDR2 YYNGEE. Patients between 18 and 65 years old had hyperthyroidism, newly diagnosed and lasting under 2 months. Source material: blood. This sequence was found in a young woman with Graves' hyperthyroidism. V and J are TRBV9 and TRBJ2-3; 7 nucleotides line up with TRBD1. CDR3 DNA sequence: TGTGCCAGCGGCGAGCGGACAGGTACAGATACGCAGTATTTT. Its protein product is CASGERTGTDTQYF.